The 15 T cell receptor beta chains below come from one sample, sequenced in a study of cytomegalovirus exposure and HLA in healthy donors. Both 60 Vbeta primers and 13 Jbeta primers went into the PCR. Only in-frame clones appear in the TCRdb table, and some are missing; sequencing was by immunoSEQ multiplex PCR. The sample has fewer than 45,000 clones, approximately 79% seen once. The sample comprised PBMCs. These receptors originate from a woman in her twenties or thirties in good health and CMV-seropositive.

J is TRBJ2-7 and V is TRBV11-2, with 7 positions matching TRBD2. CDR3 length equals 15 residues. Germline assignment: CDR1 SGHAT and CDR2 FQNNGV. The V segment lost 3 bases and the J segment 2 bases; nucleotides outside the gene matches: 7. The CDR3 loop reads CASSLAGDPAYEQYF. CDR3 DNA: TGTGCCAGCAGCTTGGCGGGAGACCCAGCCTACGAGCAGTACTTC.

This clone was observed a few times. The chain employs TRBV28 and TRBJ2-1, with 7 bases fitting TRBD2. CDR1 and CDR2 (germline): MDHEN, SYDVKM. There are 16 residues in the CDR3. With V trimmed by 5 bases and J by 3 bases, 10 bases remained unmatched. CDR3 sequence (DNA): TGTGCCAGCAGTCCCTTTGCGGGAGCTTACTACAATGAGCAGTTCTTC. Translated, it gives CASSPFAGAYYNEQFF.

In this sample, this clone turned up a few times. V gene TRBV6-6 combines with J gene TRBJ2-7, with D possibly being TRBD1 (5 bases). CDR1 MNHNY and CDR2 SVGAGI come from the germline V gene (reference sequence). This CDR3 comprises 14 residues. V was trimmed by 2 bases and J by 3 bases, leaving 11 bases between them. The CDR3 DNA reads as TGTGCCAGCAGTTACGGACACGGACACTACGAGCAGTACTTC. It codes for CASSYGHGHYEQYF.

CDR3 region: CASSRGQAKETQYF. The CDR3 region has the DNA TGTGCCAGCAGTCGGGGACAGGCTAAAGAGACCCAGTACTTC. The gene calls are TRBV27 and TRBJ2-5; the match to TRBD1 covers 8 bases. CDR1 and CDR2 from the germline V gene are MNHEY and SMNVEV (reference sequence). The CDR3 is 14 residues long. V was clipped by 5 bases and J by 3 bases; unmatched bases: 5.

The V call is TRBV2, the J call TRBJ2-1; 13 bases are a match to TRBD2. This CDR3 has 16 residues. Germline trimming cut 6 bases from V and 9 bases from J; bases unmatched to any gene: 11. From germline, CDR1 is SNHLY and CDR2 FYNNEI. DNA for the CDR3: TGTGCCAGCAGGGCCGGGACTAGCGGGGTCTTGGGTGAGCAGTTCTTC. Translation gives CASRAGTSGVLGEQFF.

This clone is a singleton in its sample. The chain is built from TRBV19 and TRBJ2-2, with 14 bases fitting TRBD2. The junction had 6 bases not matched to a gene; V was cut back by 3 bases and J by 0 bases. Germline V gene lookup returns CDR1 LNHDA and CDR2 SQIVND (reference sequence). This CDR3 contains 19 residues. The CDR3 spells CASSIVGLAGGTNTGELFF. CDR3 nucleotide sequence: TGTGCCAGTAGTATCGTCGGACTAGCGGGGGGTACGAACACCGGGGAGCTGTTTTTT.

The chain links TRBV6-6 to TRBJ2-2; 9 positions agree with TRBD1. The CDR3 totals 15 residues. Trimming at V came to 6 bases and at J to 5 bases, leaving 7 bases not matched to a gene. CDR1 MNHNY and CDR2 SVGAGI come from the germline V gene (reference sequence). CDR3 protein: CASRAQGASTGELFF. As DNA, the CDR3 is TGTGCCAGCAGAGCACAGGGGGCAAGTACCGGGGAGCTGTTTTTT.

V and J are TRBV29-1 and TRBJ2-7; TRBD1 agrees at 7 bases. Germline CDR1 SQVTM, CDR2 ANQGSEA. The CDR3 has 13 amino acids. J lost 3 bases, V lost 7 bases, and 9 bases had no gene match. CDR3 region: CSAIQGNRYEQYF. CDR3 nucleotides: TGCAGCGCGATACAGGGGAACCGCTACGAGCAGTACTTC.

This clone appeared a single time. In DNA form, the CDR3 reads TGTGCCAGCAGCGTACGGAGCGGTACCTACGAGCAGTACTTC. Translation: CASSVRSGTYEQYF. V gene TRBV9 combines with J gene TRBJ2-7, with TRBD2 as a possible D gene (5 bases). The ends were cut back, 1 base at V and 2 bases at J, with 10 bases in the middle. The CDR3 is made up of 14 amino acids. In germline, CDR1 is SGDLS, CDR2 YYNGEE.

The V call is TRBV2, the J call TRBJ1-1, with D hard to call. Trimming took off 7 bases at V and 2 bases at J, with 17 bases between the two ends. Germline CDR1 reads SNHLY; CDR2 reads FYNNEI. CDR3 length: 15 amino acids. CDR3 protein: CASKPTKIQNTEAFF. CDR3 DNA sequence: TGTGCCAGCAAGCCAACCAAGATCCAAAACACTGAAGCTTTCTTT.

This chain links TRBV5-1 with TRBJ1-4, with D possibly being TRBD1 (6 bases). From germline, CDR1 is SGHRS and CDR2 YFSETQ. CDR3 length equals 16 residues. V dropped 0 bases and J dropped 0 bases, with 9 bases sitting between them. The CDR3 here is CASSLAGAATNEKLFF. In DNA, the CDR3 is TGCGCCAGCAGCTTGGCAGGGGCAGCAACTAATGAAAAACTGTTTTTT.

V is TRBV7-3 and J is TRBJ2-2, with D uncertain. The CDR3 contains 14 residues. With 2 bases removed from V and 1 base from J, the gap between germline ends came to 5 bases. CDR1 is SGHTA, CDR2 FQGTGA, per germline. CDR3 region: CASSLRQNTGELFF. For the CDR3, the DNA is TGTGCCAGCAGCTTACGACAGAACACCGGGGAGCTGTTTTTT. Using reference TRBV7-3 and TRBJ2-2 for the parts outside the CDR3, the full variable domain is GAGVSQTPSNKVTEKGKYVELRCDPISGHTALYWYRQSLGQGPEFLIYFQGTGAADDSGLPNDRFFAVRPEGSVSTLKIQRTERGDSAVYLCASSLRQNTGELFFGEGSRLTVL.

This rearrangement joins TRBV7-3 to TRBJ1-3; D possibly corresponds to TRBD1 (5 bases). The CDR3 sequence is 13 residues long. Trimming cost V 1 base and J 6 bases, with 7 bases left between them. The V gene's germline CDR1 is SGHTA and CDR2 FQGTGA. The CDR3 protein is CASSLRGENTIYF. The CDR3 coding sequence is TGTGCCAGCAGCTTAAGGGGGGAAAACACCATATATTTT.

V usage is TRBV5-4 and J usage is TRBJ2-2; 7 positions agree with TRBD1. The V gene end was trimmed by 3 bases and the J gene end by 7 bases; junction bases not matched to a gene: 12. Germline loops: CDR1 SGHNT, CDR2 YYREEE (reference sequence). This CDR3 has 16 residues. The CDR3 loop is CASSSSGQSLGGELFF. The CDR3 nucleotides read TGTGCCAGCAGCTCATCGGGACAGAGCCTCGGCGGGGAGCTGTTTTTT.

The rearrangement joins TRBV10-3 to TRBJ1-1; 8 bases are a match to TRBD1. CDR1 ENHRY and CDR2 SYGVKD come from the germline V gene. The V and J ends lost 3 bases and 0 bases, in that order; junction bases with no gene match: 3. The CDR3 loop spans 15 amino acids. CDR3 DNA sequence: TGTGCCATCAGTGAACAGGGGGTTGTGAACACTGAAGCTTTCTTT. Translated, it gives CAISEQGVVNTEAFF.